This TCR beta chain was captured in a study of cytomegalovirus exposure and HLA in healthy donors. Study conclusions and caveats: The presence/absence work took it that sequencing depth was about the same across donors. Indistinguishable V segments such as TRBV6-2 and TRBV6-3 were excluded. Earlier analysis yielded a pattern in which most TCR beta V segments were productive about 90% or about 30% of the time. There were a few CMV-associated chains whose specificity for CMV antigens was confirmed in vitro.

The V gene's germline CDR1 is SEHNR and CDR2 FQNEAQ (reference sequence). The CDR3 runs to 17 residues. Trimming took off 2 bases at V and 8 bases at J, with 24 bases between the two ends. As concerns this clone: Its cognate antigen is unknown.

A multiplex PCR was run with 60 Vbeta primers and 13 Jbeta primers. Generated by immunoSEQ multiplex PCR, the TCRdb table keeps only in-frame clones and is missing some. This sample yields roughly 56,000 clones, of which about 80% are seen a single time; roughly 51% belongs to the top ten. The TCR was taken from a man in his fifties or sixties in good health and CMV-seropositive. V and J are TRBV7-9 and TRBJ1-1; perhaps TRBD1 as D (6 bases). The sequenced sample consisted of PBMCs. This CDR3 reads CASSLKGGGAIAAEAFF. The DNA for the CDR3 is TGTGCCAGCAGCTTAAAGGGAGGGGGAGCAATAGCGGCCGAAGCTTTCTTT. Complete variable domain (other parts from reference TRBV7-9 and TRBJ1-1): DTGVSQNPRHKITKRGQNVTFRCDPISEHNRLYWYRQTLGQGPEFLTYFQNEAQLEKSRLLSDRFSAERPKGSFSTLEIQRTEQGDSAMYLCASSLKGGGAIAAEAFFGQGTRLTVV.